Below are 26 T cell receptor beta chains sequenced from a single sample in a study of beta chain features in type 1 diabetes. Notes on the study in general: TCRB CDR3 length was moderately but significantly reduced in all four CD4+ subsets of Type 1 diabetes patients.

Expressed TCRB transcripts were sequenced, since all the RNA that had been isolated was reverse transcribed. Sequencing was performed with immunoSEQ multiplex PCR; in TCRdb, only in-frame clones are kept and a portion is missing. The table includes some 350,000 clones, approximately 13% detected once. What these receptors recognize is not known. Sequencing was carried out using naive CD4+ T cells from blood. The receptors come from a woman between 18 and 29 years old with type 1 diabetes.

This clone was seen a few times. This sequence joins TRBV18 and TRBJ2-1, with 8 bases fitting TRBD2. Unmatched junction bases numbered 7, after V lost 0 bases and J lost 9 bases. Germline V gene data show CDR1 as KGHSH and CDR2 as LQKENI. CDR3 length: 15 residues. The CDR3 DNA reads TGTGCCAGCTCACCACCGAGCGGGAGTTTCCTTGAGCAGTTCTTC. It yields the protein CASSPPSGSFLEQFF.

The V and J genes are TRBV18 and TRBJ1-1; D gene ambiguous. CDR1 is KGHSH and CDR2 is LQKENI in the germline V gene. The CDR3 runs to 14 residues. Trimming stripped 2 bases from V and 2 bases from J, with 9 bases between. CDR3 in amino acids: CASSPASSNTEAFF. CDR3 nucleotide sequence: TGTGCCAGCTCACCAGCTTCCAGTAACACTGAAGCTTTCTTT.

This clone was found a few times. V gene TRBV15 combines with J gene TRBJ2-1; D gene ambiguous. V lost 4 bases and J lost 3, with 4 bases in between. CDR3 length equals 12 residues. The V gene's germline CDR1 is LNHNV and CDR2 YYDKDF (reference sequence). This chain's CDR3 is CATSTGYNEQFF. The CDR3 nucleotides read TGTGCCACCAGCACCGGCTACAATGAGCAGTTCTTC.

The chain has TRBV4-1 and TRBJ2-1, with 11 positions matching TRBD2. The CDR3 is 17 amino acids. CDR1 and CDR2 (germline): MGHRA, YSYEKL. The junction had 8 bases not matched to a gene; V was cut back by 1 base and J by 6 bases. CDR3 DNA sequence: TGCGCCAGCAGCCAAGGGCCTTTAGCGGGAGGGCGCAATGAGCAGTTCTTC. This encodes CASSQGPLAGGRNEQFF.

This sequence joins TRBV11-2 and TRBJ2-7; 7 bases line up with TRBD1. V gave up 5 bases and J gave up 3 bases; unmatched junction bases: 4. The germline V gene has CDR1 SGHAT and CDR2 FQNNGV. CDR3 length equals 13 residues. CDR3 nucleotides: TGTGCCAGCAGCCCGCGACAGGGCTACGAGCAGTACGTC. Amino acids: CASSPRQGYEQYV.

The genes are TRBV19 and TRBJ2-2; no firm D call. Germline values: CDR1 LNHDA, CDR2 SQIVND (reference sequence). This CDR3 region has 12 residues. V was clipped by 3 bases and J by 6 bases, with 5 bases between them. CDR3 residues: CASSIPAGELFF. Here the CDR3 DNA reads TGTGCCAGTAGTATCCCCGCCGGGGAGCTGTTTTTT.

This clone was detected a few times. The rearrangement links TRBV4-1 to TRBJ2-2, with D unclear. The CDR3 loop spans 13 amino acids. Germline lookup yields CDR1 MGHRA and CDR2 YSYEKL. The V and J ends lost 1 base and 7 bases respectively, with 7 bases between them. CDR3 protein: CASSQVVSGELFF. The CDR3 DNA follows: TGCGCCAGCAGCCAAGTGGTGAGCGGGGAGCTGTTTTTT.

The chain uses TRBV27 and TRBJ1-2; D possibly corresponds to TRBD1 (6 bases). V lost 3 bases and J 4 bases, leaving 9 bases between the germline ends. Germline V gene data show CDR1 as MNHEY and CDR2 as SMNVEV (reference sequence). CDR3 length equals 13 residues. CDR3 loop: CASSFRGTYGYTF. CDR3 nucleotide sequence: TGTGCCAGCAGTTTCAGGGGCACCTATGGCTACACCTTC.

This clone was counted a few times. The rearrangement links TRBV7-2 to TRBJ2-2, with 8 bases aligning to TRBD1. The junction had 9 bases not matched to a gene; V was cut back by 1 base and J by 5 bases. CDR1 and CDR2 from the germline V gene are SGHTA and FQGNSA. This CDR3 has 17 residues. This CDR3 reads CASSLVGGRGPTGELFF. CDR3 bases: TGTGCCAGCAGCTTAGTGGGTGGCAGGGGGCCGACCGGGGAGCTGTTTTTT.

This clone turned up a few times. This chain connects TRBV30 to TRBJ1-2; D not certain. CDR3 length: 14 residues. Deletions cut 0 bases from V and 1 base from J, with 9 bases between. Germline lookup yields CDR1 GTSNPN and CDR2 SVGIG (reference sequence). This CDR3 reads CAWSVMQFNYGYTF. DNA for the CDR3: TGTGCCTGGAGTGTAATGCAGTTTAACTATGGCTACACCTTC. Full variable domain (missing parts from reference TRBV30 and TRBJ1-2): SQTIHQWPATLVQPVGSPLSLECTVEGTSNPNLYWYRQAAGRGLQLLFYSVGIGQISSEVPQNLSASRPQDRQFILSSKKLLLSDSGFYLCAWSVMQFNYGYTFGSGTRLTVV.

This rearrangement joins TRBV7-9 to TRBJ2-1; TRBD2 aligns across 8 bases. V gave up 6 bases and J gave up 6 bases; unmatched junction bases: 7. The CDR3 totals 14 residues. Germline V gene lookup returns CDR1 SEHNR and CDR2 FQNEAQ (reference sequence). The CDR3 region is CASSGLAQSNEQFF. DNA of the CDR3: TGTGCCAGCAGTGGACTAGCACAAAGCAATGAGCAGTTCTTC.

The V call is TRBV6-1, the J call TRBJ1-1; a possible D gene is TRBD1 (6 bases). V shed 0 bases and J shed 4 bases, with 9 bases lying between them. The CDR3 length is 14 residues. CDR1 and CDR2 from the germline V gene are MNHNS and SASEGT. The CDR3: CASSEAQGSTEAFF. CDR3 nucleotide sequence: TGTGCCAGCAGTGAAGCGCAGGGGAGCACTGAAGCTTTCTTT.

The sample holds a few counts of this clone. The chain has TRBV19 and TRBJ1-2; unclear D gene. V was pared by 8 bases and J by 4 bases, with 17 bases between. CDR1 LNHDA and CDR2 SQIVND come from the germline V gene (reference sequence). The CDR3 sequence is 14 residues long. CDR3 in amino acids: CASHAETSFYGYTF. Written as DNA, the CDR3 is TGTGCCAGTCACGCAGAGACTTCCTTCTATGGCTACACCTTC.

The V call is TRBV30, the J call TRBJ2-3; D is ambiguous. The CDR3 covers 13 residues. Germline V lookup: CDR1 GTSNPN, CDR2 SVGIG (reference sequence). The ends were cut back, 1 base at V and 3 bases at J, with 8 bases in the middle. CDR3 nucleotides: TGTGCCTGGAGTGCAACAGAAACAGATACGCAGTATTTT. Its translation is CAWSATETDTQYF.

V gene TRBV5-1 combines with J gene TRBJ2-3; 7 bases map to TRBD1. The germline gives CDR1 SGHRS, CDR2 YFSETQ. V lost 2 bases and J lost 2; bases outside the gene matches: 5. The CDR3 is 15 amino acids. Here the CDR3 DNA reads TGCGCCAGCAGCTTCGGACAGGCGTACACAGATACGCAGTATTTT. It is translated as CASSFGQAYTDTQYF. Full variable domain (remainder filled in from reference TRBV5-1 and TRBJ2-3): KAGVTQTPRYLIKTRGQQVTLSCSPISGHRSVSWYQQTPGQGLQFLFEYFSETQRNKGNFPGRFSGRQFSNSRSEMNVSTLELGDSALYLCASSFGQAYTDTQYFGPGTRLTVL.

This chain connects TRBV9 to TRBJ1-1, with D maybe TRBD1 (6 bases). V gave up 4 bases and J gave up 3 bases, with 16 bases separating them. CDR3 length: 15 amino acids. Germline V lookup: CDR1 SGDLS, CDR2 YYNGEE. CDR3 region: CASSKDSRGYTEAFF. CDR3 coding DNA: TGTGCCAGCAGCAAAGATTCGAGGGGGTACACTGAAGCTTTCTTT.

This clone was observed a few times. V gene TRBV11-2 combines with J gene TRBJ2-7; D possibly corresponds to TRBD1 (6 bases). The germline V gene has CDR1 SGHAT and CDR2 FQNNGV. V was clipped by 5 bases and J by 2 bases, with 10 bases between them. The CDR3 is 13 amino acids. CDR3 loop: CASSEDSTYEQYF. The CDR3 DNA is TGTGCCAGCAGCGAGGACAGCACCTACGAGCAGTACTTC.

CDR3 DNA: TGTGCCAGCAGCCCACAAGGGGGTACTGGAAACACCATATATTTT. Translated, it gives CASSPQGGTGNTIYF. The J gene is TRBJ1-3, the V gene TRBV7-9, with a weak D call TRBD1 (6 bases). Germline CDR1 is SEHNR and CDR2 is FQNEAQ (reference sequence). The V end lost 5 bases, the J end lost 2 bases, and 13 bases lay between the germline ends. The CDR3 runs 15 residues.

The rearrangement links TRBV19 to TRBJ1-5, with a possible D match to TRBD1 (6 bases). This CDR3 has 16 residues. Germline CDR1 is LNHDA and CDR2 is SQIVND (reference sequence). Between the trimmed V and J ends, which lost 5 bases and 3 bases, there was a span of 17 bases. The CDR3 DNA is TGTGCCAGTAGTCGAGAACTAGGGGGTAACAATCAGCCCCAGCATTTT. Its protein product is CASSRELGGNNQPQHF.

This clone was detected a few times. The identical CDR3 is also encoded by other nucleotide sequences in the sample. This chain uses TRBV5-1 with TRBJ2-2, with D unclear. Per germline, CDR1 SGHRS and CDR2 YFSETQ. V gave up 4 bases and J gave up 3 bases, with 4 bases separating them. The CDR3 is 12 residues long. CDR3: CASSRDTGELFF. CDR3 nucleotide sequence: TGCGCCAGCAGCCGTGACACCGGGGAGCTGTTTTTT.

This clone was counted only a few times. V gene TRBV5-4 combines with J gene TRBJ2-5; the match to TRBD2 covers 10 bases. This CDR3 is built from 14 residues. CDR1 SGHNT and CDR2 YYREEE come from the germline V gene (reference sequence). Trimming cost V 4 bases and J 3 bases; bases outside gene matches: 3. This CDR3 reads CASSHGLAEETQYF. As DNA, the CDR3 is TGTGCCAGCAGCCATGGACTAGCGGAAGAGACCCAGTACTTC.

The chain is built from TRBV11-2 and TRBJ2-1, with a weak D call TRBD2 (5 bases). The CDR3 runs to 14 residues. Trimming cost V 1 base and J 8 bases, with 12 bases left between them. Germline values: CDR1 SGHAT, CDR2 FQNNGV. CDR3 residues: CASSLAVPRDEQFF. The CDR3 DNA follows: TGTGCCAGCAGCTTAGCCGTCCCGAGGGATGAGCAGTTCTTC. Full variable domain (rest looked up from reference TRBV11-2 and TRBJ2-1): EAGVAQSPRYKIIEKRQSVAFWCNPISGHATLYWYQQILGQGPKLLIQFQNNGVVDDSQLPKDRFSAERLKGVDSTLKIQPAKLEDSAVYLCASSLAVPRDEQFFGPGTRLTVL.

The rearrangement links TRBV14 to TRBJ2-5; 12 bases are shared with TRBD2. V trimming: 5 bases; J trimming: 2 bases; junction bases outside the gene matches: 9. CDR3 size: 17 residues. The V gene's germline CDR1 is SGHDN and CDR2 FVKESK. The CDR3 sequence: CASSFTLAGGLQETQYF. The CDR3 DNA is TGTGCCAGCAGCTTTACCCTAGCGGGAGGGTTACAAGAGACCCAGTACTTC.

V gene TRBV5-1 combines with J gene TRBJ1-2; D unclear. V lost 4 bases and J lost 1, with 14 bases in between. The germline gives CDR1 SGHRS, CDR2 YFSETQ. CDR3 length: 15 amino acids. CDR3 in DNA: TGCGCCAGCAGCCTCGAAGGCAGGAATAACTATGGCTACACCTTC. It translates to CASSLEGRNNYGYTF. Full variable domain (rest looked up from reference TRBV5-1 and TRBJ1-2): KAGVTQTPRYLIKTRGQQVTLSCSPISGHRSVSWYQQTPGQGLQFLFEYFSETQRNKGNFPGRFSGRQFSNSRSEMNVSTLELGDSALYLCASSLEGRNNYGYTFGSGTRLTVV.

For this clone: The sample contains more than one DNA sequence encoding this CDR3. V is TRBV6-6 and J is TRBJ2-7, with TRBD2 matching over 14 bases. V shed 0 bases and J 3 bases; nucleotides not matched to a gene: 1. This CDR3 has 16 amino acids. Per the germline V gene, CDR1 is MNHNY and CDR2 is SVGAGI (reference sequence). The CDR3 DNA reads TGTGCCAGCAGTTACTCCGGGACTAGCGGGAGCTACGAGCAGTACTTC. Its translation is CASSYSGTSGSYEQYF.

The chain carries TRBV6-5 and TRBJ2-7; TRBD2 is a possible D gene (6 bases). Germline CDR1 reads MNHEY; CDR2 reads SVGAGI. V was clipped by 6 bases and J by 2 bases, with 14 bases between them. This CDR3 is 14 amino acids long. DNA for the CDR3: TGTGCCAGCAGAACCGGGACTCACCCCTACGAGCAGTACGTC. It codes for CASRTGTHPYEQYV.